Sequencing of this T cell receptor beta chain was carried out in a study of cytomegalovirus exposure and HLA in healthy donors. Researchers ran the PCR with 60 Vbeta and 13 Jbeta primers. TCRdb keeps only in-frame clones here, not all; method: immunoSEQ multiplex PCR. This table holds over 200,000 clones, 77% found once. Study-wide results and limits: Exclusion as indistinguishable affected some V segments, including TRBV6-2 and TRBV6-3. About 90% or about 30% of the time was how often most TCR beta V segments were productive, according to an earlier analysis. As was reported, the classifier diagnosed cytomegalovirus status with high specificity and sensitivity.

CDR3 length: 13 residues. Germline CDR1 SGHVS, CDR2 FNYEAQ. V shed 3 bases and J shed 7 bases, with 7 bases lying between them. With respect to this clone: What it binds is not known.

This chain links TRBV7-6 with TRBJ1-6, with D perhaps matching TRBD1 (6 bases). Material for sequencing was PBMCs. The receptor was isolated from a woman aged 60-75 years in good health and CMV-seropositive. As DNA, the CDR3 is TGTGCCAGCAGCTTGGACAGAAATTCACCCCTCCACTTT. It encodes CASSLDRNSPLHF.